Presented here are 26 T cell receptor beta chains from one specimen sequenced in a study of human T cells and chemical hapten exposure (dated by TCRdb to about 2021). To prepare the library, RACE was applied. Sequencing was carried out with a NextSeq 500. The public reads were reanalyzed by TCRdb: fastp trimming at Q25, MiXCR alignment, in-frame beta chains only. Every CDR3 protein is listed once, alongside the most common genes and DNA of its rows. The sample table shows tens of thousands of distinct CDR3 sequences, and 6.5% to 8.5% are seen once. The ten largest clones represent around 1.6% of the sample. The meaning of the sample's time point label: pre-sensitization, week 0. Sample treatment or condition, as interpreted from the label and publication: therapeutic diphenylcyclopropenone sensitization with weekly scalp DPC. This material consisted of whole blood, taken in connection with sensitization to the hapten diphenylcyclopropenone (DPC). These receptors were collected from a young woman with alopecia areata. Some clones in this sample may be carry-over from other donors' samples.

This clonotype was seen at least ten times. The chain recombines TRBV5-1 with TRBJ2-3; 9 positions agree with TRBD1. Germline V CDR1 and CDR2: SGHRS, YFSETQ. V trimming: 4 bases; J trimming: 6 bases; junction bases outside the gene matches: 9. The CDR3 has 15 amino acids. The CDR3 bases are TGCGCCAGCAGCCTTGGAAAGACAGGGGGTGATACGCAGTATTTT. It encodes CASSLGKTGGDTQYF.

The sample holds many counts of this clonotype. The chain joins TRBV20-1 to TRBJ1-1; no clear D. Germline V gene data show CDR1 as DFQATT and CDR2 as SNEGSKA (reference sequence). The CDR3 contains 14 residues. Between the trimmed V and J ends, which lost 3 bases and 5 bases, there was a span of 16 bases. The CDR3 DNA reads TGCAGTGCTAGTGTAAGTTCGGCGGGGACTGAAGCTTTCTTT. This translates into CSASVSSAGTEAFF.

The rearrangement uses TRBV27 and TRBJ1-1; D is perhaps TRBD1 (5 bases). V shed 7 bases and J shed 0 bases, with 21 bases lying between them. The length of the CDR3 is 17 residues. Looked up from germline, CDR1 is MNHEY and CDR2 is SMNVEV (reference sequence). The CDR3 region is CASNGTPPNGMNTEAFF. The DNA for the CDR3 is TGTGCCAGCAACGGGACGCCCCCGAACGGCATGAACACTGAAGCTTTCTTT.

The chain couples TRBV7-9 to TRBJ1-2; D is unclear. Trimming left V 5 bases short and J 5 bases short, with 21 bases between. The germline V gene encodes CDR1 SEHNR and CDR2 FQNEAQ (reference sequence). This CDR3 spans 16 amino acids. For the CDR3, the DNA is TGTGCCAGCAGCCCAAGGTTCGCCCCGGGCCTATATGGCTACACCTTC. As protein: CASSPRFAPGLYGYTF.

The sample holds many counts of this clonotype. The V call is TRBV2, the J call TRBJ1-2; tentatively, D is TRBD1 (5 bases). The CDR3 length is 15 residues. V was pared by 6 bases and J by 4 bases, with 18 bases between. Germline values: CDR1 SNHLY, CDR2 FYNNEI. Here the CDR3 reads CASSAQGAEGYGYTF. In DNA form, the CDR3 reads TGTGCCAGCAGCGCACAAGGGGCCGAGGGCTATGGCTACACCTTC.

There are many counts of this clonotype. The chain combines TRBV7-9 with TRBJ2-5; D not resolved. The V end lost 1 base, the J end lost 5 bases, and 11 bases lay between the germline ends. The CDR3 length is 14 residues. Germline V CDR1 and CDR2: SEHNR, FQNEAQ (reference sequence). CDR3 loop: CASSLDSGLETQYF. CDR3 bases: TGTGCCAGCAGCTTAGATTCCGGGCTCGAGACCCAGTACTTC. The full variable domain, its missing parts supplied by reference TRBV7-9 and TRBJ2-5, is DTGVSQNPRHKITKRGQNVTFRCDPISEHNRLYWYRQTLGQGPEFLTYFQNEAQLEKSRLLSDRFSAERPKGSFSTLEIQRTEQGDSAMYLCASSLDSGLETQYFGPGTRLLVL.

This clonotype was found many times. The chain has TRBV28 and TRBJ2-3; D uncertain. The germline CDR1 and CDR2 sequences are MDHEN and SYDVKM. This CDR3 is 15 amino acids long. V was trimmed by 1 base and J by 4 bases, leaving 12 bases between them. The CDR3 DNA follows: TGTGCCAGCAGTTTATCCGCCGGCGGCCCAGATACGCAGTATTTT. It specifies CASSLSAGGPDTQYF.

This clonotype was seen a few times. This chain joins TRBV29-1 and TRBJ2-5, with 8 bases aligning to TRBD1. The J segment lost 3 bases and the V segment lost 8 bases, leaving 8 bases of the junction unmatched. In germline, CDR1 is SQVTM, CDR2 ANQGSEA. This CDR3 has 13 amino acids. CDR3 amino acids: CSYLLTGEETQYF. CDR3 nucleotide sequence: TGCAGCTACCTATTGACAGGGGAAGAGACCCAGTACTTC.

Ten or more counts support this clonotype. The rearrangement uses TRBV3-1 and TRBJ1-1, with 7 bases that match TRBD1. Germline trimming cut 5 bases from V and 6 bases from J; bases unmatched to any gene: 9. This CDR3 contains 14 residues. Germline V CDR1 and CDR2: LGHDT, YNNKEL (reference sequence). This chain's CDR3 is CASSAQGRESEAFF. In nucleotides, the CDR3 is TGTGCCAGCAGCGCACAGGGGCGCGAGTCTGAAGCTTTCTTT.

This clonotype came up many times. This chain uses TRBV20-1 with TRBJ2-2, with TRBD1 matching over 8 bases. V lost 5 bases to trimming and J lost 5 bases; unmatched junction nucleotides: 4. The CDR3 is 13 residues long. CDR1 is DFQATT, CDR2 SNEGSKA, per germline (reference sequence). CDR3: CSAHQGATGELFF. CDR3 DNA: TGCAGTGCTCACCAGGGGGCGACCGGGGAGCTGTTTTTT.

The table lists this clonotype with many counts. This sequence joins TRBV12-3 or TRBV12-4 and TRBJ2-2; 8 nucleotides line up with TRBD1. The CDR3 spans 13 residues. V dropped 5 bases and J dropped 6; count of bases not matched to a gene: 2. CDR3 nucleotide sequence: TGTGCCAGCAGTCGGACAGGGTCCGGGGAGCTGTTTTTT. Its translation: CASSRTGSGELFF.

This clonotype was counted ten times or more. The chain carries TRBV15 and TRBJ1-3; TRBD1 matches 12 bases. CDR1 and CDR2 from the germline V gene are LNHNV and YYDKDF (reference sequence). V lost 3 bases, J lost 2 bases, and 2 bases stayed unmatched. The CDR3 has 16 residues. CDR3 in DNA: TGTGCCACCAGCAGCCGGGACAGGGGGCCTGGAAACACCATATATTTT. Translating it yields CATSSRDRGPGNTIYF.

This clonotype was seen at least ten times. The V gene is TRBV12-3 or TRBV12-4, the J gene TRBJ1-5; D is unclear. The V gene lost 5 bases and the J gene lost 5 bases, with 10 bases spanning the gap. CDR3 size: 13 residues. CDR3 DNA: TGTGCCAGCAGTCTTACGAAGGATCAGCCCCAGCATTTT. Encoded protein: CASSLTKDQPQHF.

The sample holds many counts of this clonotype. The chain uses TRBV7-9 and TRBJ1-3; TRBD1 might be the D (5 bases). The V gene lost 1 base and the J gene lost 0 bases, with 7 bases spanning the gap. This CDR3 has 15 amino acids. Per germline, CDR1 SEHNR and CDR2 FQNEAQ (reference sequence). The CDR3 spells CASSLEGASGNTIYF. The CDR3 coding sequence is TGTGCCAGCAGCTTAGAAGGGGCCTCTGGAAACACCATATATTTT.

This clonotype was seen at least ten times. The chain employs TRBV5-4 and TRBJ1-2; maybe TRBD1 (5 bases). Trimming took 5 bases from V and 0 from J, leaving 23 bases between them. Germline lookup yields CDR1 SGHNT and CDR2 YYREEE (reference sequence). The CDR3 runs to 18 residues. The CDR3: CASSRVDDNRSPNYGYTF. The CDR3 DNA reads as TGTGCCAGCAGTAGGGTTGATGACAACAGGAGTCCTAACTATGGCTACACCTTC. Filled out from reference TRBV5-4 and TRBJ1-2, the complete variable domain reads ETGVTQSPTHLIKTRGQQVTLRCSSQSGHNTVSWYQQALGQGPQFIFQYYREEENGRGNFPPRFSGLQFPNYSSELNVNALELDDSALYLCASSRVDDNRSPNYGYTFGSGTRLTVV.

This clonotype was counted ten times or more. V usage is TRBV29-1 and J usage is TRBJ2-1; D is perhaps TRBD2 (7 bases). The V end was cut by 5 bases, the J end by 7 bases, with 12 bases between. This CDR3 contains 12 residues. Germline CDR1 SQVTM, CDR2 ANQGSEA. The CDR3 reads CSVRGAENEQFF. The CDR3 DNA reads as TGCAGCGTTCGGGGGGCTGAAAATGAGCAGTTCTTC.

Ten or more counts support this clonotype. The CDR3: CATSRDLDRGNEKLFF. The CDR3 DNA follows: TGTGCCACCAGCAGAGATCTCGACAGGGGGAATGAAAAACTGTTTTTT. This chain joins TRBV15 and TRBJ1-4; 9 positions agree with TRBD1. This CDR3 region has 16 residues. V shed 0 bases and J 5 bases; nucleotides not matched to a gene: 4. Germline V CDR1 and CDR2: LNHNV, YYDKDF (reference sequence).

The chain has TRBV7-8 and TRBJ1-2; a weak D match, TRBD1 (6 bases). The V gene's germline CDR1 is SGHVS and CDR2 FQNEAQ. V lost 2 bases, J lost 7 bases, and 8 bases lay in between. The CDR3 runs 12 residues. The CDR3 is CASSLYRVGYTF. For the CDR3, the DNA is TGTGCCAGCAGCTTATACAGGGTTGGCTACACCTTC.

Many counts were recorded for this clonotype. V and J are TRBV21-1 and TRBJ2-6; the DNA was not compared with TRBD1, the D call given in the table. TRBV21-1 represents a pseudogene. The CDR3 has 18 amino acids. Here the CDR3 DNA reads TGTGCCAGCAGCAAAGTGCGAGACAGCATCTCTGGGGCCAACGTCCTGACTTTC. Translated, it gives CASSKVRDSISGANVLTF.

The chain uses TRBV27 and TRBJ2-2; TRBD1 aligns across 7 bases. The CDR3 has 16 residues. Germline-derived CDR1 and CDR2 are MNHEY and SMNVEV (reference sequence). V trimming: 5 bases; J trimming: 0 bases; junction bases outside the gene matches: 6. DNA of the CDR3: TGTGCCAGCAGTCCACAGGGGACCACGAACACCGGGGAGCTGTTTTTT. Translating gives CASSPQGTTNTGELFF.

This clonotype has more than one count but fewer than ten. Here the CDR3 reads CASSFRRGPSTDTQYF. DNA for the CDR3: TGTGCCAGCAGCTTCCGGCGGGGCCCGAGCACAGATACGCAGTATTTT. This chain uses TRBV11-2 with TRBJ2-3; weak D call: TRBD2 (6 bases). This CDR3 has 16 residues. V dropped 3 bases and J dropped 0 bases, with 13 bases sitting between them. Looked up from germline, CDR1 is SGHAT and CDR2 is FQNNGV.

Ten or more counts support this clonotype. This chain uses TRBV3-1 with TRBJ2-6; no clear D. Between the trimmed V and J ends, which lost 3 bases and 0 bases, there was a span of 9 bases. CDR1 is LGHDT, CDR2 YNNKEL, per germline (reference sequence). CDR3 length: 16 amino acids. Here the CDR3 reads CASSQRSPSGANVLTF. CDR3 nucleotides: TGTGCCAGCAGCCAGCGCAGCCCCTCTGGGGCCAACGTCCTGACTTTC.

This clonotype was observed many times. The chain is built from TRBV28 and TRBJ1-1; tentative D call: TRBD1 (5 bases). The CDR3 sequence is 12 residues long. CDR1 is MDHEN, CDR2 SYDVKM, per germline. Trimming stripped 6 bases from V and 5 bases from J, with 10 bases between. This CDR3 reads CASSLQGTEAFF. CDR3 coding DNA: TGTGCCAGCAGCCTTCAGGGAACTGAAGCTTTCTTT.

V and J are TRBV5-6 and TRBJ2-5; 10 bases agree with TRBD2. The CDR3 has 15 amino acids. Germline CDR1 is SGHDT and CDR2 is YYEEEE. Trimming took 3 bases from V and 3 from J; bases not matched to a gene: 5. The CDR3 loop reads CASSSAGGRKETQYF. DNA for the CDR3: TGTGCCAGCAGCTCAGCGGGGGGGCGGAAAGAGACCCAGTACTTC.

The CDR3 coding sequence is TGCAGTGCTCTCTGGGGGAGCACAGATACGCAGTATTTT. Translating gives CSALWGSTDTQYF. This sequence joins TRBV20-1 and TRBJ2-3, with D possibly being TRBD1 or TRBD2 (5 bases each). Germline values: CDR1 DFQATT, CDR2 SNEGSKA (reference sequence). This CDR3 comprises 13 residues. The V end was cut by 5 bases, the J end by 0 bases, with 9 bases between.

This clonotype occurred many times. The chain couples TRBV14 to TRBJ1-1, with 7 bases lining up with TRBD1. From germline, CDR1 is SGHDN and CDR2 FVKESK. Trimming cost V 1 base and J 2 bases; bases outside gene matches: 16. The CDR3 contains 19 residues. CDR3 amino acids: CASSQVPRWGGTDNTEAFF. The CDR3 bases are TGTGCCAGCAGCCAAGTCCCCAGGTGGGGCGGGACAGATAACACTGAAGCTTTCTTT.